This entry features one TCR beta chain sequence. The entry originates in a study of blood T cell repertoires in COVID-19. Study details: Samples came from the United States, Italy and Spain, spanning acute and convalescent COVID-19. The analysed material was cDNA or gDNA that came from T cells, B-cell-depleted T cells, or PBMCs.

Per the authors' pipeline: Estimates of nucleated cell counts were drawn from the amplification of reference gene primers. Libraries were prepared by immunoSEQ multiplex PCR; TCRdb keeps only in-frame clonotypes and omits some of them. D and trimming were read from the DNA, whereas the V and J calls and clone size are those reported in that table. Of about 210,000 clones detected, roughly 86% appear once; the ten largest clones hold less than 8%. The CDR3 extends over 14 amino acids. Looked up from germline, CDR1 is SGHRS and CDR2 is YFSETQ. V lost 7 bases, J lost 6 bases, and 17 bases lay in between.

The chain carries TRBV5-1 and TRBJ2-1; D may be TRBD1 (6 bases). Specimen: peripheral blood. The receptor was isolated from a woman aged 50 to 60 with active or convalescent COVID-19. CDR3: CASGLRGESNEQFF. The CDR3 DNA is TGCGCCAGCGGCCTCAGGGGCGAGAGCAATGAGCAGTTCTTC.